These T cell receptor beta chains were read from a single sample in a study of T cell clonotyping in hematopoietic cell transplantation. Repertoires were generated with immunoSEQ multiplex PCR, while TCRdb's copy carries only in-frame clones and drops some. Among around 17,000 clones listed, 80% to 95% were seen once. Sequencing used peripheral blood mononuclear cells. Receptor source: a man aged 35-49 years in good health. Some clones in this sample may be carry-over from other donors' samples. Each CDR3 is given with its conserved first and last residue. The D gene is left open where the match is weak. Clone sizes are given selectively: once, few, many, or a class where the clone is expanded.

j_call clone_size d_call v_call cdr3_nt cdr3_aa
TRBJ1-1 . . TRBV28 TGTGCCAGCACCCCCCCAGGGTATGGCATTTCGGTCACTGAAGCTTTCTTT CASTPPGYGISVTEAFF
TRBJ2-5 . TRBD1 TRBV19 TGTGCCAGTAGCCTCCGGGACAGCCAAGAAGAGACCCAGTACTTC CASSLRDSQEETQYF
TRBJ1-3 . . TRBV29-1 TGCAGCGTCAAAACTGGCTTAGGCTCTGGAAACACCATATATTTT CSVKTGLGSGNTIYF
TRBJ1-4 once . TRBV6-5 TGTGCCAGCAGCGAGACAGTAACTAATGAAAAACTGTTTTTT CASSETVTNEKLFF
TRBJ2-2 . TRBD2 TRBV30 TGTGCCTGGAGAGGCGGGAGTAAAGATCCGTTTTTT CAWRGGSKDPFF
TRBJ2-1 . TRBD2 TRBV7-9 TGTGCCAGCAGCTTCCCGGGGGGAGGGACCAGGAGTGAGCAGTTCTTC CASSFPGGGTRSEQFF
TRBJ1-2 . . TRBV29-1 TGCAGCGTTGAAGTTGCCAGGGCAAACTATGGCTACACCTTC CSVEVARANYGYTF
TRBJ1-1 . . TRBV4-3 TGCGCCAGCAGCCACCGAGAGGGAGGAAACACTGAAGCTTTCTTT CASSHREGGNTEAFF
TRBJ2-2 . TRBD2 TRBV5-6 TGTGCCAGCAGCTTGTGGCGGGGGGCGCTTACCCCCACCGGGGAGCTGTTTTTT CASSLWRGALTPTGELFF
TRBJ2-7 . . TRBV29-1 TGCAGCATCGTGACTAGCTCCTACGAGCAGTACTTC CSIVTSSYEQYF
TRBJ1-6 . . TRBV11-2 TGTGCCAGCAGCTTAGGGGACGGACAGCTTTATAATTCACCCCTCCACTTT CASSLGDGQLYNSPLHF
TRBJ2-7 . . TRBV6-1 TGTGCCAGCAGTGACCAAACAGGGATCGGCGAGCAGTACTTC CASSDQTGIGEQYF
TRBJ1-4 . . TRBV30 TGTGCCTGGAGTGGAGGGTCTAATGAAAAACTGTTTTTT CAWSGGSNEKLFF
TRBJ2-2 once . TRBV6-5 TGTGCCAGCAGCAAGGCAGGGATGAACACCGGGGAGCTGTTTTTT CASSKAGMNTGELFF
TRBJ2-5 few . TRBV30 TGTGCCTGGAGTGGCGACTACCACCAAGAGACCCAGTACTTC CAWSGDYHQETQYF
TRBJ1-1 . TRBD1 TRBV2 TGTGCCAGCAACTCCGGGACAGGGGGCTACACTGAAGCTTTCTTT CASNSGTGGYTEAFF
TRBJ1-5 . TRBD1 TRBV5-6 TGTGCCAGCAGTTTCAGGGGGGGTCAGCCCCAGCATTTT CASSFRGGQPQHF
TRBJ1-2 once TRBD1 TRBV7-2 TGTGCCAGCAGCACCGACCGGGACAGGCCAGGGGCCTCTAACTATGGCTACACCTTC CASSTDRDRPGASNYGYTF
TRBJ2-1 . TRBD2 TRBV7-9 TGTGCCAGCAGCCTGGCTAGCGGGAAACGACGAAGCTCCTACAATGAGCAGTTCTTC CASSLASGKRRSSYNEQFF
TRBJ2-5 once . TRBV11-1 TGTGCCAGCAGCTTAATCCAGGGCCAAGAGACCCAGTACTTC CASSLIQGQETQYF
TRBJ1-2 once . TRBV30 TGTGCCTGGACAGGGGAAAACTATGGCTACACCTTC CAWTGENYGYTF
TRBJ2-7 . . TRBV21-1 TGTGCCAGCAGGAGCGTCAGGCCGGGACAGGAGAATTACGAGCAGTACTTC CASRSVRPGQENYEQYF
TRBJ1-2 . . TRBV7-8 TGTGCCAGCAGCTTAGGGAGAGGGATGGACTATGGCTACACCTTC CASSLGRGMDYGYTF
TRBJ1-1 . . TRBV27 TGTGCCAGCAGTTCACAAACCTCCGGGGGGTTAGGTTCTGAAGCTTTCTTT CASSSQTSGGLGSEAFF
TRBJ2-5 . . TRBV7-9 TGTGCCAGCAGTCTTCTGGGCTTCCAAGAGACCCAGTACTTC CASSLLGFQETQYF
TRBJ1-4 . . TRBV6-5 TGTGCCAGCAGTTACTCCGGGACCGCAACTAATGAAAAACTGTTTTTT CASSYSGTATNEKLFF
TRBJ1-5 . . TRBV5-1 TGCGCCAGCAGCGAGGGAAACCGGGACGGCTATAGCAATCAGCCCCAGCATTTT CASSEGNRDGYSNQPQHF